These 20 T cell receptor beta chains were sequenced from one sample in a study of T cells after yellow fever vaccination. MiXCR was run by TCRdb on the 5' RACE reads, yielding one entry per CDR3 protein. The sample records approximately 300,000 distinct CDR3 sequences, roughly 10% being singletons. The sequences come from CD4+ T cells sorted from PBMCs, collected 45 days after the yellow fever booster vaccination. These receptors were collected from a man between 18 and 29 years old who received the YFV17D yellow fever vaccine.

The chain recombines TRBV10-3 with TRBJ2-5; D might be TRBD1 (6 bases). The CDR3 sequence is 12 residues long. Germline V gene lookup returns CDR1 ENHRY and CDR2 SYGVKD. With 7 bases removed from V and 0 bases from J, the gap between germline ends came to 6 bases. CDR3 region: CAIKGDQETQYF. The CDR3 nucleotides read TGTGCCATCAAGGGGGACCAAGAGACCCAGTACTTC.

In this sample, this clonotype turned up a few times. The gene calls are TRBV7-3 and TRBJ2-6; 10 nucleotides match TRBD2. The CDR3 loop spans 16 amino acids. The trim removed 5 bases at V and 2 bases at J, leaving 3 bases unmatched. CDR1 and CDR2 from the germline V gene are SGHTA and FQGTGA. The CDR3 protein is CASSRSGGAGANVLTF. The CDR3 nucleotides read TGTGCCAGCAGCCGAAGCGGGGGGGCTGGGGCCAACGTCCTGACTTTC.

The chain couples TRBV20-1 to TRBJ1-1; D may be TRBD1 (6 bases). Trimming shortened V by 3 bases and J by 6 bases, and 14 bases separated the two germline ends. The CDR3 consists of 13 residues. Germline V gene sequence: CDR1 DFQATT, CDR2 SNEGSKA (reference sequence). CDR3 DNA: TGCAGTGCTAGTATTCAGGGGCGCGCTGAAGCTTTCTTT. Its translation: CSASIQGRAEAFF.

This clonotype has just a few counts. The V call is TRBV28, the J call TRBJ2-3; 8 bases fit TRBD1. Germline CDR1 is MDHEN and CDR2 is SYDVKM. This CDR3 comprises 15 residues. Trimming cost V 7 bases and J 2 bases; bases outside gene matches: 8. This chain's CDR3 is CASTLPGQVTDTQYF. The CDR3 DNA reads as TGTGCCAGCACCTTGCCGGGACAGGTCACAGATACGCAGTATTTT.

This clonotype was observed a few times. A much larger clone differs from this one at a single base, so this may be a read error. The CDR3 reads CASSLGNYRVKGYTIYF. CDR3 nucleotides: TGTGCCAGCAGCTTAGGCAACTACCGGGTTAAAGGATACACCATATATTTT. The chain carries TRBV7-8 and TRBJ1-3; D not resolved. Trimming removed 1 base from V and 8 bases from J, with 21 bases in between. Germline V lookup: CDR1 SGHVS, CDR2 FQNEAQ. This CDR3 is 17 amino acids long.

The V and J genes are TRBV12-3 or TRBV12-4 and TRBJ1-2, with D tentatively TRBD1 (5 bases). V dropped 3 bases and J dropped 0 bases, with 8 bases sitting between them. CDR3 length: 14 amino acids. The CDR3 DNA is TGTGCCAGCAGTTTGTGGGGGGCTAACTATGGCTACACCTTC. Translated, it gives CASSLWGANYGYTF.

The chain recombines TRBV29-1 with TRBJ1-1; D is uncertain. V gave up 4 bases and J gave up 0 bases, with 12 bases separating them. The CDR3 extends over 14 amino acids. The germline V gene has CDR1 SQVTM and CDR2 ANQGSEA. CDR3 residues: CSVVKTVVNTEAFF. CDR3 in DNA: TGCAGCGTTGTAAAAACGGTTGTGAACACTGAAGCTTTCTTT.

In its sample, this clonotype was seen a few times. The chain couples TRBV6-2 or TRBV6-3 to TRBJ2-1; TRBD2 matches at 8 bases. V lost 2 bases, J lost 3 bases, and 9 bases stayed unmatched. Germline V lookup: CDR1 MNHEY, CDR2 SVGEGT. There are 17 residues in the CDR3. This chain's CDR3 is CASSYLQTSGNYNEQFF. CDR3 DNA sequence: TGTGCCAGCAGTTACCTTCAAACTAGCGGCAACTACAATGAGCAGTTCTTC.

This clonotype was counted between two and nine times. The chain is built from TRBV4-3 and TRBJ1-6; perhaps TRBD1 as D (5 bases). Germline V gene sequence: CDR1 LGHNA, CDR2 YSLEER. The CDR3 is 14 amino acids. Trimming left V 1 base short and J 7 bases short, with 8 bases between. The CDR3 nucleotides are TGCGCCAGCAGCCAAGCAGGGAAGAATTCACCCCTCCACTTT. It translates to CASSQAGKNSPLHF.

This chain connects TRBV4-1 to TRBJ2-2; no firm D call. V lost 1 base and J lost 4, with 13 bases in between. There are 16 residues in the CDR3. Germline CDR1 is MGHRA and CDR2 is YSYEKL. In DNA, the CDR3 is TGCGCCAGCAGCCAAGTAGATATGGGTTTCACCGGGGAGCTGTTTTTT. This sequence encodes CASSQVDMGFTGELFF.

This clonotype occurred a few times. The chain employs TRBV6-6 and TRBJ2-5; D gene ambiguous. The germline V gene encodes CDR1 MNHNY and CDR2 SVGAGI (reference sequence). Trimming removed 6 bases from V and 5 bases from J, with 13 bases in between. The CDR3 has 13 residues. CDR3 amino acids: CASSPSGLETQYF. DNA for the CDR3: TGTGCCAGCAGCCCCAGTGGCCTCGAGACCCAGTACTTC.

CDR3 in amino acids: CASSYRGWAFF. CDR3 nucleotide sequence: TGTGCCAGCAGTTATCGGGGATGGGCTTTCTTT. The gene calls are TRBV6-5 and TRBJ1-1; D is uncertain. The V gene's germline CDR1 is MNHEY and CDR2 SVGAGI. V was shortened by 3 bases and J by 11 bases, with 10 bases between the two germline ends. The length of the CDR3 is 11 residues.

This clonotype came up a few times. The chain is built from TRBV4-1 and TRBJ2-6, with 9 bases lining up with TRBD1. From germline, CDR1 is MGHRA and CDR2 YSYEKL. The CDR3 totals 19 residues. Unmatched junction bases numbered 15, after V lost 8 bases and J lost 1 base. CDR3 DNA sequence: TGCGCCAGCCGAAACACCTTACAGGGGGCGAGATCTGGGGCCAACGTCCTGACTTTC. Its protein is CASRNTLQGARSGANVLTF.

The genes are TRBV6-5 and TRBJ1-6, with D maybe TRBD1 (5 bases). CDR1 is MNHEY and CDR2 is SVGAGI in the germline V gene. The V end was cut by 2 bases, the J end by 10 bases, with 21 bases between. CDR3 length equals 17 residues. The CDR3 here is CASSYRRSWGLESPLHF. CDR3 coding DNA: TGTGCCAGCAGTTACAGGCGTTCGTGGGGCCTAGAGTCACCCCTCCACTTT.

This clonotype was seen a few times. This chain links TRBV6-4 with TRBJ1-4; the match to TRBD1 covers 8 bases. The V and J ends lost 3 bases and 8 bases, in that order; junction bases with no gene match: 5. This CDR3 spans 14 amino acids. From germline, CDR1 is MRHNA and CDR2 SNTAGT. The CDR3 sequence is CASSDGQGREKLFF. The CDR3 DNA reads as TGTGCCAGCAGTGATGGACAGGGAAGGGAAAAACTGTTTTTT.

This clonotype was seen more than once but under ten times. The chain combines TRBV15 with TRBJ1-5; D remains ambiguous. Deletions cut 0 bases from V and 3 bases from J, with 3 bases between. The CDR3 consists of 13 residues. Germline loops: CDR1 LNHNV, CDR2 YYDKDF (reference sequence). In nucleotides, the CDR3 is TGTGCCACCAGCAGAGAGGCCAATCAGCCCCAGCATTTT. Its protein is CATSREANQPQHF.

The CDR3 is CASSLGVSGGDEQYV. In DNA form, the CDR3 reads TGTGCCAGCAGCTTAGGTGTCTCCGGGGGAGACGAGCAGTACGTC. The chain links TRBV7-9 to TRBJ2-7; perhaps TRBD2 as D (6 bases). The CDR3 length is 15 residues. Germline assignment: CDR1 SEHNR and CDR2 FQNEAQ (reference sequence). V dropped 1 base and J dropped 5 bases, with 15 bases sitting between them.

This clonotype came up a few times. Written as DNA, the CDR3 is TGTGCCAGCAGCTCTAGGGGCGGATACACCGGGGAGCTGTTTTTT. Its protein is CASSSRGGYTGELFF. This chain uses TRBV9 with TRBJ2-2; a weak D match, TRBD1 (5 bases). Trimming left V 4 bases short and J 3 bases short, with 13 bases between. Germline V CDR1 and CDR2: SGDLS, YYNGEE. The CDR3 extends over 15 amino acids.

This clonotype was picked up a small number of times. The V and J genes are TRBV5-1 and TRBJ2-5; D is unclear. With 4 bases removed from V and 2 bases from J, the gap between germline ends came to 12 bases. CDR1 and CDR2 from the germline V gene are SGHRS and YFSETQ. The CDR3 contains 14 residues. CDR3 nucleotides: TGCGCCAGCAGCACCCGGCCCCAACAAGAGACCCAGTACTTC. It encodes CASSTRPQQETQYF. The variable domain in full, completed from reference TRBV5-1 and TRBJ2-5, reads KAGVTQTPRYLIKTRGQQVTLSCSPISGHRSVSWYQQTPGQGLQFLFEYFSETQRNKGNFPGRFSGRQFSNSRSEMNVSTLELGDSALYLCASSTRPQQETQYFGPGTRLLVL.

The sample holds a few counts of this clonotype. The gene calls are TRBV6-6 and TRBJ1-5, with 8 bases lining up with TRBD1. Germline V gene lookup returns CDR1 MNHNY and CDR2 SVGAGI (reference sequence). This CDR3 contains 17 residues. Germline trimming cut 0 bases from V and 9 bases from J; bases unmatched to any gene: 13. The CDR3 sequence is CASSYSRRAGGGWPQHF. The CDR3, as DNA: TGTGCCAGCAGTTACTCGAGGAGGGCAGGGGGCGGTTGGCCCCAGCATTTT.